This TCR beta chain was recovered during a study of CD8+ T cells in alopecia areata. Overall study findings and caveats: TCR sharing was clearer in mice than between patients, perhaps partly owing to patient HLA diversity.

This clone showed up just once. What it recognizes is unknown. The germline CDR1 and CDR2 sequences are MGHDK and SYGVNS. V gave up 4 bases and J gave up 1 base; unmatched junction bases: 3. The CDR3 spans 14 residues. RNA was isolated and reverse transcribed to cDNA, the sequencing template. Data came from immunoSEQ multiplex PCR; TCRdb stores just in-frame clones and leaves some out. Among 150,000 to 200,000 clones listed, less than 70% were seen once. Treatment reported: oral pan-JAK inhibitor, 5-10 mg twice daily. Peripheral blood and lesional scalp punch biopsies came from alopecia areata patients.

This clonotype originated in a human donor with alopecia areata. The chain links TRBV25-1 to TRBJ1-1; 7 nucleotides match TRBD1. Sequenced here: CD4+ T cells sorted from blood, sampled at week 24, from a patient treated with tofacitinib. In DNA, the CDR3 is TGTGCCAGCAGTGCAAGGGGGCGGAACACTGAAGCTTTCTTT. Protein sequence: CASSARGRNTEAFF.